This T cell receptor (beta chain) was observed in a study of Graves' ophthalmopathy and Graves' hyperthyroidism. This clonotype was observed at least ten times. RNA transcripts were the source from which TCR beta CDR3 regions were amplified. In the first round, RT-PCR was carried out with HTBI primers, and a multiplex PCR formed the second round. Each CDR3 protein is one row after TCRdb ran MiXCR on the multiplex PCR reads. The table lists around 1,200,000 distinct CDR3 sequences, about two fifths of them singletons. V shed 2 bases and J 5 bases; nucleotides not matched to a gene: 2. Germline CDR1 is WNHNN and CDR2 is SYGVQD (reference sequence). The CDR3 has 13 amino acids.

Sequences were obtained from peripheral blood or thyroid tissue (not recorded which). The TCR originated in an adult man with Graves' hyperthyroidism. V is TRBV10-1 and J is TRBJ2-7; 8 bases are shared with TRBD1. The CDR3 is CASSEGQGHEQYF. The CDR3, as DNA: TGCGCCAGCAGTGAGGGACAGGGCCACGAGCAGTACTTC.